This entry lists 18 T cell receptor beta chains sequenced from one sample in a study of blood T cells in healthy people across ages. Through a sample-barcoded 5' primer and a J-beta primer mix, a second PCR was run for about 6 to 11 cycles. TCRdb fed the 5' RACE reads into MiXCR, producing one record per CDR3 protein. The profile shows about 1,800,000 distinct CDR3 sequences, roughly 27% of them singletons. Sequenced: blood. The source is a woman aged 30 to 39 in good health.

On this clonotype itself: The junction shows a germline mismatch at one end, possibly a read error. The V gene is TRBV12-3 or TRBV12-4, the J gene TRBJ1-2; D remains unclear. The CDR3 loop spans 14 amino acids. The DNA for the CDR3 is TGTGCCAGCAGGTTAGGACTGTTTTTTTATGGCTACACCTTC. This codes for CASRLGLFFYGYTF.

This clonotype was counted between two and nine times. This chain uses TRBV20-1 with TRBJ2-1; a weak D match, TRBD1 (5 bases). Germline loops: CDR1 DFQATT, CDR2 SNEGSKA (reference sequence). V lost 0 bases, J lost 1 base, and 7 bases lay in between. The CDR3 has 14 residues. The CDR3 sequence: CSARDGASYNEQFF. The CDR3, as DNA: TGCAGTGCTAGAGATGGGGCTTCCTACAATGAGCAGTTCTTC.

The chain uses TRBV28 and TRBJ2-1, with 7 bases fitting TRBD2. The CDR3 totals 16 residues. Trimming cost V 4 bases and J 0 bases; bases outside gene matches: 6. In germline, CDR1 is MDHEN, CDR2 SYDVKM. The CDR3 here is CASSSPRGSSYNEQFF. The DNA for the CDR3 is TGTGCCAGCAGTTCCCCCCGCGGGAGCTCCTACAATGAGCAGTTCTTC.

This clonotype was seen a handful of times. The chain is built from TRBV12-3 or TRBV12-4 and TRBJ2-1, with TRBD1 matching 9 bases. With V trimmed by 5 bases and J by 6 bases, 5 bases remained unmatched. This CDR3 comprises 14 residues. CDR3 in amino acids: CASSRGTGSNEQFF. The CDR3, as DNA: TGTGCCAGCAGTCGGGGGACAGGGAGCAATGAGCAGTTCTTC.

This clonotype was counted only a few times. V is TRBV6-2 or TRBV6-3 and J is TRBJ2-7; unclear D gene. The V gene's germline CDR1 is MNHEY and CDR2 SVGEGT. V lost 4 bases and J lost 7, with 8 bases in between. The CDR3 is 11 amino acids. The CDR3 loop reads CASSSNNEQYF. CDR3 DNA sequence: TGTGCCAGCAGTTCTAATAATGAGCAGTACTTC.

This clonotype was recorded many times. This sequence joins TRBV10-3 and TRBJ2-7, with 12 bases identical to TRBD2. The trim removed 4 bases at V and 6 bases at J, leaving 10 bases unmatched. The length of the CDR3 is 16 residues. CDR1 ENHRY and CDR2 SYGVKD come from the germline V gene. This CDR3 reads CAISAHETSGSGEQYF. The CDR3 DNA reads as TGTGCCATCAGTGCGCATGAGACTAGCGGGAGCGGCGAGCAGTACTTC.

This clonotype has just a few counts. The CDR3 here is CASTSPRGIQYF. In DNA form, the CDR3 reads TGTGCCAGCACCTCCCCCCGTGGCATTCAGTACTTC. This sequence joins TRBV7-9 and TRBJ2-4, with D unresolved. V lost 7 bases to trimming and J lost 9 bases, with 13 bases between them. The germline V gene encodes CDR1 SEHNR and CDR2 FQNEAQ (reference sequence). The CDR3 runs 12 residues.

The V call is TRBV4-2, the J call TRBJ2-5; D might be TRBD2 (5 bases). V lost 4 bases to trimming and J lost 4 bases, with 10 bases between them. The germline V gene has CDR1 LGHNA and CDR2 YNFKEQ. The CDR3 runs 13 residues. The DNA of the CDR3 is TGTGCCAGCAGCCCGACGCTAGCAGAGACCCAGTACTTC. Its translation: CASSPTLAETQYF.

The chain has TRBV7-2 and TRBJ2-1; D possibly corresponds to TRBD2 (5 bases). The germline V and J ends were trimmed by 5 bases and 1 base, with 12 bases remaining between them. The V gene's germline CDR1 is SGHTA and CDR2 FQGNSA. The CDR3 length is 15 residues. The CDR3 region has the DNA TGTGCCAGCAGCCCCTTGGGAGCGTCCTACAATGAGCAGTTCTTC. Residues: CASSPLGASYNEQFF.

This clonotype was recorded at least ten times. CDR3 coding DNA: TGCAGTGCTGTGGACAGGGCGCGGAGCATGAACACTGAAGCTTTCTTT. It translates to CSAVDRARSMNTEAFF. The chain has TRBV20-1 and TRBJ1-1; TRBD1 matches at 8 bases. Trimming took 5 bases from V and 0 from J; bases not matched to a gene: 11. The CDR3 runs 16 residues. Germline V gene sequence: CDR1 DFQATT, CDR2 SNEGSKA (reference sequence).

In its sample, this clonotype was seen once. A clone one base away is much larger, so this may be a read error. The chain has TRBV12-3 or TRBV12-4 and TRBJ2-1, with D tentatively TRBD2 (6 bases). This CDR3 comprises 15 residues. Trimming cost V 6 bases and J 10 bases, with 22 bases left between them. The chain's CDR3 is CASRPWGDSSYEQFF. The CDR3 DNA follows: TGTGCCAGCAGACCGTGGGGGGACTCGTCCTACGAGCAGTTCTTC.

This clonotype has just a few counts. V usage is TRBV7-9 and J usage is TRBJ1-2; tentatively, D is TRBD1 (6 bases). Trimming removed 1 base at V and 7 bases at J, with 13 bases between. Germline V gives CDR1 SEHNR, CDR2 FQNEAQ (reference sequence). CDR3 size: 14 residues. The CDR3 DNA sequence: TGTGCCAGCAGCTTAGAACAGGGAAGTGGTGGCTACACCTTC. It encodes CASSLEQGSGGYTF.

This rearrangement joins TRBV27 to TRBJ1-1; no definite D call. Germline V gene sequence: CDR1 MNHEY, CDR2 SMNVEV (reference sequence). V lost 1 base to trimming and J lost 0 bases, with 9 bases between them. The CDR3 sequence is 15 residues long. In nucleotides, the CDR3 is TGTGCCAGCAGTTTATATCCCGGGGTGAACACTGAAGCTTTCTTT. Amino acids: CASSLYPGVNTEAFF.

Concerning this clonotype: This clone may be a read error of a much larger clone one base away. The V call is TRBV6-5, the J call TRBJ2-1, with D possibly matching TRBD2 (5 bases). Germline assignment: CDR1 MNHEY and CDR2 SVGAGI. The CDR3 extends over 13 amino acids. Trimming removed 6 bases at V and 13 bases at J, with 19 bases between. CDR3 sequence (DNA): TGTGCCAGCAGCCGGCGAGGGCGGAAGACCCAGTTCTTC. Its protein is CASSRRGRKTQFF.

This chain connects TRBV5-1 to TRBJ1-2; D is undetermined. The CDR3 loop spans 13 amino acids. Trimming took 9 bases from V and 4 from J, leaving 16 bases between them. Germline CDR1 and CDR2: SGHRS and YFSETQ. CDR3 in DNA: TGCGCCACACAAGATACGGGGTCCTATGGCTACACCTTC. Residues: CATQDTGSYGYTF.

For the CDR3, the DNA is TGTGCCAGCAGCTTAGGTAGCGGGGTGTCATTCACAGATACGCAGTATTTT. It is translated as CASSLGSGVSFTDTQYF. The chain carries TRBV7-9 and TRBJ2-3, with TRBD2 identical over 8 bases. Losses at the gene ends were 1 base for V and 2 bases for J; bases not matched to a gene: 8. Germline values: CDR1 SEHNR, CDR2 FQNEAQ (reference sequence). The CDR3 runs to 17 residues.

The chain carries TRBV28 and TRBJ2-5; 9 bases line up with TRBD2. CDR1 is MDHEN, CDR2 SYDVKM, per germline. V shed 4 bases, J shed 7 bases, and the junction held 10 bases outside the gene matches. CDR3 length: 15 amino acids. CDR3 bases: TGTGCCAGCAGTTCCTCCGCGGGGGGGCGAGGGACCCAGTACTTC. This encodes CASSSSAGGRGTQYF.

This chain links TRBV5-1 with TRBJ2-3; 13 nucleotides line up with TRBD2. The V segment lost 3 bases and the J segment 0 bases; nucleotides outside the gene matches: 4. Germline V CDR1 and CDR2: SGHRS, YFSETQ. This CDR3 has 17 amino acids. CDR3 residues: CASSSGLAGASTDTQYF. The DNA of the CDR3 is TGCGCCAGCAGCTCCGGACTAGCGGGGGCTAGCACAGATACGCAGTATTTT.